The rows below give T cell receptor beta chains drawn from one sample of a study of blood T cell repertoires in COVID-19. The protocol was immunoSEQ multiplex PCR, while the TCRdb copy is restricted to in-frame clones and leaves out a portion. The table lists 250,000 to 350,000 clones, 88% of them singletons. Sequenced: PBMCs or T cells enriched from blood (not recorded which). These receptors all stem from a woman in her thirties who had recovered from COVID-19. CDR3s include the opening cysteine and the closing phenylalanine or tryptophan. D genes are given only for firm matches. Expanded clones get a size class; other rows say once, few or many, or leave the size out.

D gene	J gene	V gene	clone size	CDR3 DNA	CDR3 protein
TRBD2	TRBJ2-3	TRBV5-1	.	TGCGCCAGCACCAGGGGGGCGGGAGGGCCATCGGCAGATACGCAGTATTTT	CASTRGAGGPSADTQYF
.	TRBJ2-2	TRBV6-5	.	TGTGCCAGCAGTTACCGTCCAAGCCCCGGGGAGCTGTTTTTT	CASSYRPSPGELFF
TRBD2	TRBJ2-1	TRBV5-5	once	TGTGCCAGCCGCATAGCGGGAGGGCCCTATGAGCAGTTCTTC	CASRIAGGPYEQFF
.	TRBJ1-2	TRBV27	.	TGTGCCAGCAGACGAGAGACAGAGTATGGCTACACCTTC	CASRRETEYGYTF
TRBD1	TRBJ1-4	TRBV2	.	TGTGCCAGCAGTGGGGACAGGGGGCGGATTAATGAAAAACTGTTTTTT	CASSGDRGRINEKLFF
TRBD1	TRBJ2-5	TRBV10-3	.	TGTGCCATCAGTGAGTCCCGCCGGGACAGCCACACAGAGTACCAAGAGACCCAGTACTTC	CAISESRRDSHTEYQETQYF
.	TRBJ1-1	TRBV6-6	.	TGTGCCAGCAGTTACTCGATGGGAGGATCGCAGGGAGCTTTCTTT	CASSYSMGGSQGAFF
TRBD1	TRBJ1-4	TRBV7-2	.	TGTGCCAGCGGCCAACAGGGGAACAGTGAAAAACTGTTTTTT	CASGQQGNSEKLFF
.	TRBJ2-4	TRBV19	.	TGTGCCAGTAGTATAGATCCAGGATCGATAGTGAACATTCAGTACTTC	CASSIDPGSIVNIQYF
.	TRBJ1-5	TRBV7-2	.	TGTGCCAGCAGCTTAGGGTCAGTTATTAGCAATCAGCCCCAGCATTTT	CASSLGSVISNQPQHF
.	TRBJ2-1	TRBV27	.	TGTGCCAGCAGTTTGCCCGGGACATCGACCAATGAGCAGTTCTTC	CASSLPGTSTNEQFF
.	TRBJ1-3	TRBV23-1	.	TGCGCCAGCAGTCATTCTCGCTGGCCATCTGGAAACACCATATATTTT	CASSHSRWPSGNTIYF
.	TRBJ2-3	TRBV24-1	.	TGTGCCACCAGTGAACGGGGGGCCGGTTTGAGCACAGATACGCAGTATTTT	CATSERGAGLSTDTQYF
TRBD1	TRBJ1-1	TRBV10-3	.	TGTGCCATCACCGCGGGAGGGACAGTCGAAGCTTTCTTT	CAITAGGTVEAFF
.	TRBJ2-2	TRBV5-1	.	TGCGCCAGCAGCCCAATCCAAAACACCGGGGAGCTGTTTTTT	CASSPIQNTGELFF
TRBD1	TRBJ1-1	TRBV7-9	.	TGTGCCAGCAGCCTAAAGGGGACAGCGGGCACTGAAGCTTTCTTT	CASSLKGTAGTEAFF
.	TRBJ1-1	TRBV19	.	TGTGCCAGTAGGCGAACAGGAGTATTCACTGAAGCTTTCTTT	CASRRTGVFTEAFF
.	TRBJ2-1	TRBV14	.	TGTGCCAGCAGCCAAGATTTCCTGGGGCGGCAGTTCTTC	CASSQDFLGRQFF
.	TRBJ2-7	TRBV7-7	.	TGTGCCAGCAGCTTCACACAGAACTACGAGCAGTACTTC	CASSFTQNYEQYF
.	TRBJ2-7	TRBV5-6	.	TGTGCCAGCAGCTTTGACTTCTACGAGCAGTACTTC	CASSFDFYEQYF
TRBD1	TRBJ2-1	TRBV7-8	.	TGTGCCAGCGGTCAGACAGGGCCCTACAATGAGCAGTTCTTC	CASGQTGPYNEQFF
.	TRBJ2-3	TRBV9	.	TGTGCCAGCAGCGCTAGCACAGATACGCAGTATTTT	CASSASTDTQYF
.	TRBJ2-2	TRBV28	many	TGTGCCAGCAGTATTAGACATCCGGGACAGGGGGGACTAGCGCCCACCGGGGAGCTGTTTTTT	CASSIRHPGQGGLAPTGELFF
.	TRBJ1-6	TRBV19	.	TGTGCCAGTAGTATTTTCGGGAGCTCCTATAATTCACCCCTCCACTTT	CASSIFGSSYNSPLHF
.	TRBJ1-4	TRBV2	.	TGTGCCAGCAGGACGGAGACCGAAAAACTGTTTTTT	CASRTETEKLFF
.	TRBJ1-2	TRBV5-1	.	TGCGCCAGCAGCGACGGACACTCAGGTCCCTTAAATGGCTACACCTTC	CASSDGHSGPLNGYTF
.	TRBJ2-2	TRBV18	.	TGTGCCAGCTCACCATCCGCCGGCGGGGAGCTGTTTTTT	CASSPSAGGELFF
TRBD1	TRBJ1-5	TRBV19	.	TGTGCCAGTTCCGAGACAGGGGGCGATTGGCAGCCCCAGCATTTT	CASSETGGDWQPQHF
TRBD2	TRBJ2-3	TRBV7-2	.	TGTGCCAGCAGCTTCCGTAAGGGACTAGCGGGGAGTTCGGATACGCAGTATTTT	CASSFRKGLAGSSDTQYF
TRBD1	TRBJ2-7	TRBV5-8	once	TGTGCCAGCAGCTTTGACGGACAGGGACACTACGAGCAGTACTTC	CASSFDGQGHYEQYF
.	TRBJ1-4	TRBV27	.	TGTGCCAGCAGTTCCCAGCGAGATGAAAAACTGTTTTTT	CASSSQRDEKLFF
.	TRBJ1-3	TRBV12-5	once	TGTGCTAGTGGTTTGGTACTGGGGGGGTCAGCCTTCGGAAACACCATATATTTT	CASGLVLGGSAFGNTIYF
TRBD2	TRBJ2-3	TRBV6-1	.	TGTGCCAGCAGTGCCATTAGCGGGGGGAGCACAGATACGCAGTATTTT	CASSAISGGSTDTQYF
.	TRBJ1-1	TRBV5-8	.	TGTGCCAGCAGCTTTTATGTTCGGGGGGACACTGAAGCTTTCTTT	CASSFYVRGDTEAFF
TRBD1	TRBJ2-1	TRBV14	few	TGTGCCAGCAGCCAAGAAAGGGACAGGGAGGTCCCTAGCGCCCGACGTGAGCAGTTCTTC	CASSQERDREVPSARREQFF
TRBD2	TRBJ2-2	TRBV5-1	.	TGCGCCAGCAGCCGCGGGGGGGCCGTAACCGGGGAGCTGTTTTTT	CASSRGGAVTGELFF
.	TRBJ2-7	TRBV15	.	TGTGCCACCAGCAGCCAGGAAGGGAGGTATTTCTACGAGCAGTACTTC	CATSSQEGRYFYEQYF
TRBD1	TRBJ1-5	TRBV19	few	TGTGCCAGTAGTGCCACGGGAACCGACAGGGCGGGTTTTCAGCCCCAGCATTTT	CASSATGTDRAGFQPQHF
.	TRBJ1-5	TRBV27	.	TGTGCCAGCAGTTTACGTCAGCCCCAGCATTTT	CASSLRQPQHF
TRBD1	TRBJ1-4	TRBV5-1	.	TGCGCCAGCAGCCTGGACAGGGGCGCGGAAAAACTGTTTTTT	CASSLDRGAEKLFF
TRBD2	TRBJ2-1	TRBV29-1	many	TGCAGCGTTGTAGGACTAGGGATAAATGAGCAGTTCTTC	CSVVGLGINEQFF
.	TRBJ2-2	TRBV30	once	TGTGCCTGGAGTGCAAAAGGGGGGGCCAACACCGGGGAGCTGTTTTTT	CAWSAKGGANTGELFF
.	TRBJ1-5	TRBV5-1	.	TGCGCCAGCAGCTTGATTGGGGAGAAGTATCAGCCCCAGCATTTT	CASSLIGEKYQPQHF
TRBD2	TRBJ2-2	TRBV29-1	.	TGCAGCGTTCGCGGGACTAGCGGGACGAACACCGGGGAGCTGTTTTTT	CSVRGTSGTNTGELFF
.	TRBJ2-1	TRBV28	once	TGTGCCAGCAGTTTGTACCAGTTAAACAATGAGCAGTTCTTC	CASSLYQLNNEQFF
TRBD1	TRBJ2-3	TRBV24-1	.	TGTGCCACCAGTCCAGACATAGGGGGCAATACGCAGTATTTT	CATSPDIGGNTQYF
TRBD1	TRBJ2-1	TRBV9	.	TGTGCCAGCAGCCTCCGGGACAGGGGTCGGAATGAGCAGTTCTTC	CASSLRDRGRNEQFF
TRBD2	TRBJ2-1	TRBV5-1	.	TGCGCCAGCAGCTTGGTGGCCAGCGGGAGGTTTAATGAGCAGTTCTTC	CASSLVASGRFNEQFF
.	TRBJ1-2	TRBV9	once	TGTGCCAGCAGCCGAGAGGAGGATCGGGGCTACACCTTC	CASSREEDRGYTF
.	TRBJ2-3	TRBV7-9	.	TGTGCCAGCAGCTTGGACGGGACTAGCACAGATACGCAGTATTTT	CASSLDGTSTDTQYF
TRBD1	TRBJ1-2	TRBV11-2	.	TGTGCCAGCAGCCCAGGACAGGGTGGAGGTGAAGGCTACACCTTC	CASSPGQGGGEGYTF
.	TRBJ1-5	TRBV15	few	TGTGCCACCAGTCAGTATAGCAATCAGCCCCAGCATTTT	CATSQYSNQPQHF
TRBD2	TRBJ2-1	TRBV7-6	.	TGTGCCAGCAGCCCAACTAATCCTAGCGGAGGAGACAATGAGCAGTTCTTC	CASSPTNPSGGDNEQFF
.	TRBJ2-3	TRBV25-1	.	TGTGCCAGCAGTGAATATAAGGGGGGGCGCACAGATACGCAGTATTTT	CASSEYKGGRTDTQYF
TRBD1	TRBJ1-2	TRBV5-6	.	TGTGCCAGCAGCATATACACAGGGGGCGGTGTCCCCTATGGCTACACCTTC	CASSIYTGGGVPYGYTF
TRBD1	TRBJ1-1	TRBV2	.	TGTGCCAGCAGTGCGGCAGGGGGCCGTGGAGCTTTCTTT	CASSAAGGRGAFF
.	TRBJ2-2	TRBV19	.	TGTGCCAGTAGTCCCGGTCACCTGAACACCGGGGAGCTGTTTTTT	CASSPGHLNTGELFF
.	TRBJ2-5	TRBV11-2	once	TGTGCCAGCAGCTTAGCTCCTAGCCGGGAGACCCAGTACTTC	CASSLAPSRETQYF
.	TRBJ1-1	TRBV7-8	.	TGTGCCAGCAGCTTAGTCGGAGGGGCGAACACTGAAGCTTTCTTT	CASSLVGGANTEAFF